This T cell receptor beta chain was profiled in a study of T cell repertoires in ileal Crohn's disease. Study at large: Median disease duration was roughly 7.9 years; 35% smoked at surgery. About half of patients got postoperative therapy: around 10 thiopurines, 18 anti-TNF.

Per the germline V gene, CDR1 is SQVTM and CDR2 is ANQGSEA. Trimming pared 4 bases from V and 6 bases from J, leaving 13 bases between. CDR3 length equals 13 residues. The repertoire was sequenced with immunoSEQ multiplex PCR; TCRdb's copy has only in-frame clones and lacks some. The repertoire holds 15,000 or so clones, about three quarters seen once, with around 4.2% in the top ten. As to time point: inflamed ileum from the surgical specimen. The V gene is TRBV29-1, the J gene TRBJ2-1; D remains ambiguous. The sequenced material came from ileal tissue. The clonotype was recovered from an adult with Crohn's disease. The CDR3 reads CSVVKGSSNEQFF. The DNA of the CDR3 is TGCAGCGTTGTTAAGGGTAGTAGCAATGAGCAGTTCTTC.